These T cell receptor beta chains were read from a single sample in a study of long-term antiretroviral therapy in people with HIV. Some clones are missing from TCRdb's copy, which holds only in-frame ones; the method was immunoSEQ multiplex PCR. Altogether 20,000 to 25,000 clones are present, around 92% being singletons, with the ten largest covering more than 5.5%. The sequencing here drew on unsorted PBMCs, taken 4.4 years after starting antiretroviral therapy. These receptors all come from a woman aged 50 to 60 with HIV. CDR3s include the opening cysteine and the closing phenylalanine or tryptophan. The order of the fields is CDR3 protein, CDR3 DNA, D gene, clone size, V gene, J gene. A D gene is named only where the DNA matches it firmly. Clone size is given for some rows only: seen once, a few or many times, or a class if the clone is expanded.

CDR3 protein: CAWSVFVEPGELFF
CDR3 DNA: TGTGCCTGGAGTGTATTCGTGGAGCCCGGGGAGCTGTTTTTT
D gene: NA
clone size: NA
V gene: TRBV30
J gene: TRBJ2-2

CDR3 protein: CASSLLGKDQPQHF
CDR3 DNA: TGCGCCAGCAGCTTATTAGGGAAGGATCAGCCCCAGCATTTT
D gene: NA
clone size: NA
V gene: TRBV5-1
J gene: TRBJ1-5

CDR3 protein: CASSLYRDSGNTIYF
CDR3 DNA: TGTGCCAGCAGCTTGTACCGGGACTCTGGAAACACCATATATTTT
D gene: NA
clone size: NA
V gene: TRBV5-4
J gene: TRBJ1-3

CDR3 protein: CSARRDTEAFF
CDR3 DNA: TGCAGTGCTAGACGGGACACTGAAGCTTTCTTT
D gene: NA
clone size: NA
V gene: TRBV20-1
J gene: TRBJ1-1

CDR3 protein: CASRTGNSPLHF
CDR3 DNA: TGTGCCAGCAGAACAGGGAATTCACCCCTCCACTTT
D gene: NA
clone size: NA
V gene: TRBV9
J gene: TRBJ1-6

CDR3 protein: CASSAQQGPVYGYTF
CDR3 DNA: TGTGCCAGCAGTGCACAACAGGGACCGGTCTATGGCTACACCTTC
D gene: NA
clone size: NA
V gene: TRBV6-1
J gene: TRBJ1-2

CDR3 protein: CASSDGRTGGEKLFF
CDR3 DNA: TGCGCCAGCAGTGATGGGAGGACAGGGGGGGAAAAACTGTTTTTT
D gene: TRBD1
clone size: NA
V gene: TRBV10-2
J gene: TRBJ1-4

CDR3 protein: CASSEQGRTEAFF
CDR3 DNA: TGTGCCAGCAGTGAACAGGGGCGGACTGAAGCTTTCTTT
D gene: NA
clone size: NA
V gene: TRBV2
J gene: TRBJ1-1

CDR3 protein: CASSQGNYSPLHF
CDR3 DNA: TGCGCCAGCAGCCAAGGAAATTATTCACCCCTCCACTTT
D gene: NA
clone size: NA
V gene: TRBV4-1
J gene: TRBJ1-6

CDR3 protein: CASSIGPGTEAFF
CDR3 DNA: TGCGCCAGCAGCATTGGGCCCGGGACTGAAGCTTTCTTT
D gene: NA
clone size: NA
V gene: TRBV5-1
J gene: TRBJ1-1

CDR3 protein: CASSDGQGVGNQPQHF
CDR3 DNA: TGTGCCAGCAGTGACGGACAGGGCGTCGGCAATCAGCCCCAGCATTTT
D gene: TRBD1
clone size: NA
V gene: TRBV2
J gene: TRBJ1-5

CDR3 protein: CASSLGLSDQETQYF
CDR3 DNA: TGCGCCAGCAGCCTGGGACTATCAGACCAAGAGACCCAGTACTTC
D gene: TRBD2
clone size: NA
V gene: TRBV5-1
J gene: TRBJ2-5

CDR3 protein: CASSLTSGGSSYEQYF
CDR3 DNA: TGTGCCAGCAGCTTAACTAGCGGGGGATCCTCCTACGAGCAGTACTTC
D gene: TRBD2
clone size: NA
V gene: TRBV7-2
J gene: TRBJ2-7

CDR3 protein: CASSVVQGGVEAFF
CDR3 DNA: TGTGCCAGCAGCGTAGTGCAGGGGGGGGTTGAAGCTTTCTTT
D gene: TRBD1
clone size: NA
V gene: TRBV9
J gene: TRBJ1-1

CDR3 protein: CASSLGGGLNTEAFF
CDR3 DNA: TGTGCCAGCAGCTTAGGAGGGGGCCTGAACACTGAAGCTTTCTTT
D gene: TRBD1
clone size: NA
V gene: TRBV11-2
J gene: TRBJ1-1

CDR3 protein: CASSLGAALGETQYF
CDR3 DNA: TGCGCCAGCAGCTTAGGGGCGGCTCTGGGGGAGACCCAGTACTTC
D gene: NA
clone size: NA
V gene: TRBV5-1
J gene: TRBJ2-5

CDR3 protein: CASRGQGADSETQYF
CDR3 DNA: TGTGCCAGCAGGGGACAGGGGGCGGATTCGGAGACCCAGTACTTC
D gene: TRBD1
clone size: NA
V gene: TRBV11-2
J gene: TRBJ2-5

CDR3 protein: CASSEGLGQIGTGELFF
CDR3 DNA: TGTGCCAGCAGTGAAGGATTAGGTCAGATAGGTACCGGGGAGCTGTTTTTT
D gene: NA
clone size: NA
V gene: TRBV6-1
J gene: TRBJ2-2

CDR3 protein: CACTTASRVGGELFF
CDR3 DNA: TGTGCCTGCACCACGGCTAGCAGAGTGGGTGGGGAGCTGTTTTTT
D gene: NA
clone size: once
V gene: TRBV2
J gene: TRBJ2-2

CDR3 protein: CSVSRAPNSPLHF
CDR3 DNA: TGCAGCGTCTCTCGGGCGCCTAATTCACCCCTCCACTTT
D gene: NA
clone size: NA
V gene: TRBV29-1
J gene: TRBJ1-6

CDR3 protein: CATLRGGEQYF
CDR3 DNA: TGTGCCACCCTGAGGGGGGGCGAGCAGTACTTC
D gene: NA
clone size: NA
V gene: TRBV2
J gene: TRBJ2-7

CDR3 protein: CASSPVLAGGETQYF
CDR3 DNA: TGTGCCAGCTCACCAGTTCTAGCGGGTGGGGAGACCCAGTACTTC
D gene: TRBD2
clone size: NA
V gene: TRBV18
J gene: TRBJ2-5

CDR3 protein: CASSQDGWGGYGYTF
CDR3 DNA: TGCGCCAGCAGCCAAGATGGGTGGGGGGGGTATGGCTACACCTTC
D gene: NA
clone size: NA
V gene: TRBV4-3
J gene: TRBJ1-2

CDR3 protein: CASSLSGAPYEQYF
CDR3 DNA: TGTGCCAGCAGCCTTAGCGGGGCCCCCTACGAGCAGTACTTC
D gene: TRBD2
clone size: NA
V gene: TRBV13
J gene: TRBJ2-7

CDR3 protein: CASSAGGPLSGYTF
CDR3 DNA: TGTGCCAGCAGTGCAGGGGGCCCCTTATCTGGCTACACCTTC
D gene: TRBD1
clone size: NA
V gene: TRBV2
J gene: TRBJ1-2

CDR3 protein: CASSLAENTEAFF
CDR3 DNA: TGTGCCAGCAGCTTAGCGGAAAACACTGAAGCTTTCTTT
D gene: NA
clone size: NA
V gene: TRBV7-6
J gene: TRBJ1-1

CDR3 protein: CASSEEMEGWTFF
CDR3 DNA: TGTGCCAGCAGTGAAGAGATGGAGGGTTGGACTTTCTTT
D gene: NA
clone size: NA
V gene: TRBV2
J gene: TRBJ1-1

CDR3 protein: CAIKEGNTEAFF
CDR3 DNA: TGTGCCATCAAGGAGGGTAACACTGAAGCTTTCTTT
D gene: NA
clone size: NA
V gene: TRBV10-3
J gene: TRBJ1-1

CDR3 protein: CASSEYRETQYF
CDR3 DNA: TGTGCCAGCAGTGAATATAGGGAGACCCAGTACTTC
D gene: NA
clone size: few
V gene: TRBV6-1
J gene: TRBJ2-5

CDR3 protein: CASSIQDHRVYDYGYTF
CDR3 DNA: TGTGCCAGTAGTATACAGGACCACCGTGTTTACGACTATGGCTACACCTTC
D gene: NA
clone size: NA
V gene: TRBV19
J gene: TRBJ1-2

CDR3 protein: CASSLNSLREQYF
CDR3 DNA: TGTGCCAGCAGCTTAAATTCTCTGCGGGAGCAGTACTTC
D gene: NA
clone size: NA
V gene: TRBV7-8
J gene: TRBJ2-7

CDR3 protein: CASSSGAQAFF
CDR3 DNA: TGTGCCAGCAGTTCTGGGGCTCAAGCTTTCTTT
D gene: NA
clone size: NA
V gene: TRBV27
J gene: TRBJ1-1

CDR3 protein: CASSYDSSYNSPLHF
CDR3 DNA: TGTGCCAGCAGTTACGACAGCTCCTATAATTCACCCCTCCACTTT
D gene: NA
clone size: NA
V gene: TRBV2
J gene: TRBJ1-6

CDR3 protein: CASSDGGTRTNYGYTF
CDR3 DNA: TGTGCCAGTAGTGACGGCGGGACTCGAACTAACTATGGCTACACCTTC
D gene: NA
clone size: NA
V gene: TRBV19
J gene: TRBJ1-2

CDR3 protein: CASSVRETQYF
CDR3 DNA: TGTGCCAGCAGCGTCCGAGAGACCCAGTACTTC
D gene: NA
clone size: NA
V gene: TRBV5-6
J gene: TRBJ2-5